Below, one T cell receptor beta chain is given with its context. This table comes from immunoSEQ multiplex PCR, and its TCRdb copy is limited to in-frame clones, with some not included. There are about 110,000 clones in the sample; 70% to 90% occur only once, and more than 3% lies in the top ten. CDR1 is MGHDK, CDR2 SYGVNS, per germline. The CDR3 covers 17 residues. V lost 4 bases, J lost 1 base, and 9 bases stayed unmatched. This entry belongs to a study of blood T cell repertoires in COVID-19. On the study more broadly: Acute and convalescent COVID-19 specimens originated in the United States, Italy and Spain. PBMCs, B-cell-depleted T cells, or T cells were the source of the cDNA or gDNA that made up the material.

Sequencing was done on a sample of peripheral blood. This sequence was found in a man aged 40-50 years with acute or convalescent COVID-19. The chain joins TRBV25-1 to TRBJ1-3, with 8 nucleotides matching TRBD1. CDR3 DNA sequence: TGTGCCAGCAGTGGCTTGTCAGGGGGCATATCTGGAAACACCATATATTTT. Amino acid sequence: CASSGLSGGISGNTIYF.